This TCR beta chain was sequenced in a study of vaccination effects on CD4 cells after COVID-19. As for the study in general: The vaccine given was either BNT162b2 or mRNA-1273, in two doses. Study conclusions and caveats: Limitations: small convalescent group and missing early post-infection timepoints.

The data were produced by immunoSEQ multiplex PCR, yet TCRdb's version contains in-frame clones alone and is incomplete. The sample yields 60,000 to 70,000 clones, roughly 79% seen once. Expansion of antigen-specific CD4+ T cells with viral peptide pools was carried out by the ViraFEST assay before sequencing. Culture proceeded for nine to ten days, and CD4+ T cells were then isolated. Negative nucleocapsid antibody tests before and after vaccination confirmed no previous SARS-CoV-2 infection. Comment on this clone: Its antigen is as yet unknown.

The sample was CD4+ T cells from PBMCs cultured with HCoV-229E spike peptides, taken before COVID-19 vaccination. This TCR derives from a human donor who received a COVID-19 vaccine.

Here the CDR3 DNA reads TGTGCTAGTGGCCCCGAGGGGGCGGCTAATGAAAAACTGTTTTTT. This gives the protein CASGPEGAANEKLFF. The chain is built from TRBV12-5 and TRBJ1-4; 7 bases match TRBD1. Per germline, CDR1 LGHNT and CDR2 FRNRAP. The CDR3 totals 15 residues. The junction had 7 bases not matched to a gene; V was cut back by 6 bases and J by 3 bases.